The 30 T cell receptor beta chains in this list originate from one sample, sequenced in a study of blood T cell repertoires in COVID-19. Only in-frame clones appear in the TCRdb table, and some are missing; sequencing was by immunoSEQ multiplex PCR. The sample has approximately 130,000 clones, roughly 79% seen once; the top ten hold roughly 25%. Sequencing input: peripheral blood. The receptors come from a human donor in a cohort sampled during active COVID-19.

This clone occurred once. The chain combines TRBV27 with TRBJ2-6; D is possibly TRBD1 (5 bases). This CDR3 has 16 residues. Per the germline V gene, CDR1 is MNHEY and CDR2 is SMNVEV (reference sequence). The V end was cut by 2 bases, the J end by 1 base, with 9 bases between. CDR3 DNA sequence: TGTGCCAGCAGTTTACGACAGTCTTCTGGGGCCAACGTCCTGACTTTC. It encodes CASSLRQSSGANVLTF.

V and J are TRBV14 and TRBJ2-5, with 7 nucleotides matching TRBD2. The length of the CDR3 is 16 residues. Germline V gene lookup returns CDR1 SGHDN and CDR2 FVKESK. Trimming took 3 bases from V and 5 from J; bases not matched to a gene: 12. CDR3 in DNA: TGTGCCAGCAGCCATTTGGCGAGCGGGACCGCGGAGACCCAGTACTTC. It yields the protein CASSHLASGTAETQYF. The full variable domain, rest sourced from reference TRBV14 and TRBJ2-5, is EAGVTQFPSHSVIEKGQTVTLRCDPISGHDNLYWYRRVMGKEIKFLLHFVKESKQDESGMPNNRFLAERTGGTYSTLKVQPAELEDSGVYFCASSHLASGTAETQYFGPGTRLLVL.

The rearrangement joins TRBV15 to TRBJ1-2; D unclear. V shed 0 bases and J shed 9 bases, with 8 bases lying between them. CDR1 and CDR2 from the germline V gene are LNHNV and YYDKDF (reference sequence). CDR3 size: 12 residues. Here the CDR3 reads CATSRDSQSYTF. The DNA of the CDR3 is TGTGCCACCAGCAGAGATTCGCAGAGCTACACCTTC.

This clone has only one observation. The chain employs TRBV6-2 or TRBV6-3 and TRBJ1-5, with 8 positions matching TRBD1. Trimming at V came to 5 bases and at J to 4 bases, leaving 10 bases not matched to a gene. CDR1 MNHEY and CDR2 SVGEGT come from the germline V gene. The CDR3 covers 16 residues. In DNA, the CDR3 is TGTGCCAGCAGTCCCCGGACAGGGAGGATAAATCAGCCCCAGCATTTT. It translates to CASSPRTGRINQPQHF.

This chain's CDR3 is CASSGQEGSGANVLTF. CDR3 sequence (DNA): TGTGCCAGCAGTGGTCAAGAGGGCTCTGGGGCCAACGTCCTGACTTTC. The chain recombines TRBV6-1 with TRBJ2-6, with D tentatively TRBD2 (5 bases). The V gene lost 4 bases and the J gene lost 0 bases, with 10 bases spanning the gap. The CDR3 runs 16 residues. CDR1 is MNHNS, CDR2 SASEGT, per germline.

The chain joins TRBV15 to TRBJ1-6; D unclear. Trimming took off 0 bases at V and 5 bases at J, with 8 bases between the two ends. The CDR3 is made up of 15 amino acids. Germline V gene lookup returns CDR1 LNHNV and CDR2 YYDKDF (reference sequence). DNA of the CDR3: TGTGCCACCAGCAGAGATCCGGGAGATAATTCACCCCTCCACTTT. Its protein is CATSRDPGDNSPLHF.

The rearrangement uses TRBV2 and TRBJ1-5, with 9 bases matching TRBD1. The length of the CDR3 is 17 residues. Per germline, CDR1 SNHLY and CDR2 FYNNEI. Trimming cost V 8 bases and J 7 bases; bases outside gene matches: 18. Here the CDR3 DNA reads TGTGCCAGCCTCCCCCTCGAACCAGGACAGGGGTACCAGCCCCAGCATTTT. This sequence encodes CASLPLEPGQGYQPQHF.

V is TRBV21-1 and J is TRBJ1-4; no check of the table's D call, TRBD1, against the DNA was made. TRBV21-1 is reported as a pseudogene. The CDR3 totals 15 residues. The CDR3 loop reads CASSKSRGHQEKLFF. CDR3 bases: TGTGCCAGCAGCAAGTCCCGGGGACACCAAGAAAAACTGTTTTTT.

The V gene is TRBV28, the J gene TRBJ1-4; D is undetermined. Germline V lookup: CDR1 MDHEN, CDR2 SYDVKM. The CDR3 runs 14 residues. V dropped 7 bases and J dropped 8 bases, with 17 bases sitting between them. This CDR3 is CASNFRSSLEKLFF. CDR3 in DNA: TGTGCCAGCAACTTCAGGTCGAGTCTAGAAAAACTGTTTTTT. Based on the CDR3 plus reference TRBV28 and TRBJ1-4, the full variable domain is DVKVTQSSRYLVKRTGEKVFLECVQDMDHENMFWYRQDPGLGLRLIYFSYDVKMKEKGDIPEGYSVSREKKERFSLILESASTNQTSMYLCASNFRSSLEKLFFGSGTQLSVL.

The chain couples TRBV11-2 to TRBJ2-1; a weak D match, TRBD1 (5 bases). CDR3 size: 15 residues. Germline lookup yields CDR1 SGHAT and CDR2 FQNNGV. V dropped 0 bases and J dropped 6 bases, with 12 bases sitting between them. The DNA of the CDR3 is TGTGCCAGCAGCTTAGACCACTCAGGGCTCAATGAGCAGTTCTTC. Protein sequence: CASSLDHSGLNEQFF.

This chain joins TRBV27 and TRBJ1-2; weak D call: TRBD1 (5 bases). This CDR3 spans 14 amino acids. Germline CDR1 reads MNHEY; CDR2 reads SMNVEV (reference sequence). With 8 bases removed from V and 1 base from J, the gap between germline ends came to 14 bases. CDR3 loop: CASRRTGDNYGYTF. The CDR3 region has the DNA TGTGCCAGCCGCCGGACGGGGGATAACTATGGCTACACCTTC.

The gene calls are TRBV5-1 and TRBJ2-5; TRBD1 matches 7 bases. The V segment lost 2 bases and the J segment 2 bases; nucleotides outside the gene matches: 6. Germline values: CDR1 SGHRS, CDR2 YFSETQ. The CDR3 is made up of 15 amino acids. As DNA, the CDR3 is TGCGCCAGCAGCTTCACGACAGGGCTACAAGAGACCCAGTACTTC. It encodes CASSFTTGLQETQYF. The full variable domain, with the rest looked up from reference TRBV5-1 and TRBJ2-5, is KAGVTQTPRYLIKTRGQQVTLSCSPISGHRSVSWYQQTPGQGLQFLFEYFSETQRNKGNFPGRFSGRQFSNSRSEMNVSTLELGDSALYLCASSFTTGLQETQYFGPGTRLLVL.

V is TRBV6-4 and J is TRBJ1-2; possibly TRBD1 for D (6 bases). There are 15 residues in the CDR3. CDR1 MRHNA and CDR2 SNTAGT come from the germline V gene. Trimming pared 6 bases from V and 4 bases from J, leaving 18 bases between. CDR3 sequence reads: CASRPRDISAYGYTF. In DNA, the CDR3 is TGTGCCAGCAGGCCCCGGGACATCAGTGCCTATGGCTACACCTTC.

The V and J genes are TRBV11-2 and TRBJ2-1; D gene uncertain. The V end was cut by 5 bases, the J end by 6 bases, with 5 bases between. The CDR3 covers 11 residues. Germline loops: CDR1 SGHAT, CDR2 FQNNGV. In DNA form, the CDR3 reads TGTGCCAGCAGCCCCGGCAATGAGCAGTTCTTC. Translating gives CASSPGNEQFF.

The V call is TRBV28, the J call TRBJ1-6, with 7 bases identical to TRBD1. The V segment lost 11 bases and the J segment 6 bases; nucleotides outside the gene matches: 7. The CDR3 runs to 13 residues. CDR1 and CDR2 from the germline V gene are MDHEN and SYDVKM. In DNA, the CDR3 is TGTGCCTGGGGGGACAGAGTTAATTCACCCCTCCACTTT. Protein product: CAWGDRVNSPLHF.

The CDR3 nucleotides read TGTGCCAGCAGCTCGCGAGCGGGAGGAGGGGAGACCCAGTACTTC. Amino acid sequence: CASSSRAGGGETQYF. The rearrangement uses TRBV5-4 and TRBJ2-5; 9 nucleotides line up with TRBD2. This CDR3 region has 15 residues. Germline trimming cut 3 bases from V and 5 bases from J; bases unmatched to any gene: 8. Germline V CDR1 and CDR2: SGHNT, YYREEE (reference sequence).

The chain has TRBV29-1 and TRBJ2-1; 14 bases line up with TRBD2. CDR1 and CDR2 (germline): SQVTM, ANQGSEA. This CDR3 spans 15 amino acids. V shed 4 bases, J shed 5 bases, and the junction held 4 bases outside the gene matches. The CDR3 sequence: CSVVGTSGSNNEQFF. The CDR3 DNA sequence: TGCAGCGTTGTTGGGACTAGCGGGAGTAACAATGAGCAGTTCTTC.

This clone was observed once. The chain links TRBV3-1 (or the pseudogene TRBV3-2) to TRBJ2-1; 7 bases align to TRBD1. In germline, CDR1 is LGHDT, CDR2 YNNKEL (reference sequence). This CDR3 comprises 14 residues. The J segment lost 7 bases and the V segment lost 4 bases, leaving 7 bases of the junction unmatched. CDR3 residues: CASSLSGTDNEQFF. CDR3 sequence (DNA): TGTGCCAGCAGCCTGTCCGGGACAGATAATGAGCAGTTCTTC.

The V call is TRBV6-5, the J call TRBJ2-3, with D perhaps TRBD1 (6 bases). Germline CDR1 and CDR2: MNHEY and SVGAGI. CDR3 length equals 15 residues. V lost 6 bases, J lost 2 bases, and 15 bases lay in between. CDR3 region: CASRSDSAYTDTQYF. The CDR3 nucleotides are TGTGCCAGCAGATCGGACAGCGCTTACACAGATACGCAGTATTTT.

This chain joins TRBV18 and TRBJ2-7; D possibly corresponds to TRBD1 (5 bases). The CDR3 has 14 amino acids. CDR1 and CDR2 from the germline V gene are KGHSH and LQKENI. The V end was cut by 3 bases, the J end by 6 bases, with 15 bases between. In DNA, the CDR3 is TGTGCCAGCTCACCCCCAGGTGGGCAGGGCGAGCAGTACTTC. Amino acids: CASSPPGGQGEQYF.

The chain employs TRBV28 and TRBJ1-3; 7 bases agree with TRBD1. Germline loops: CDR1 MDHEN, CDR2 SYDVKM. J gave up 3 bases and V 6 bases, and 2 bases lay outside the gene matches. The CDR3 extends over 13 amino acids. CDR3 in amino acids: CASRTGFGNTIYF. As DNA, the CDR3 is TGTGCCAGCAGGACAGGGTTTGGAAACACCATATATTTT.

The chain has TRBV7-9 and TRBJ2-5; 10 positions agree with TRBD2. The CDR3 loop spans 14 amino acids. Losses at the gene ends were 5 bases for V and 6 bases for J; bases not matched to a gene: 6. Germline CDR1 SEHNR, CDR2 FQNEAQ (reference sequence). CDR3 DNA: TGTGCCAGCAGCACCGCAGCGGGGGGGCAGACCCAGTACTTC. Translation gives CASSTAAGGQTQYF. The whole variable domain, filled in from reference TRBV7-9 and TRBJ2-5, reads DTGVSQNPRHKITKRGQNVTFRCDPISEHNRLYWYRQTLGQGPEFLTYFQNEAQLEKSRLLSDRFSAERPKGSFSTLEIQRTEQGDSAMYLCASSTAAGGQTQYFGPGTRLLVL.

The rearrangement joins TRBV11-3 to TRBJ1-6; possibly TRBD1 for D (5 bases). V lost 8 bases and J 4 bases, leaving 9 bases between the germline ends. Germline lookup yields CDR1 SGHNT and CDR2 YENEEA. The length of the CDR3 is 13 residues. The CDR3 coding sequence is TGTGCCAGCGGGGAGGGGTATAATTCACCCCTCCACTTT. This translates into CASGEGYNSPLHF.

The rearrangement links TRBV5-1 to TRBJ1-5, with D perhaps TRBD1 (5 bases). This CDR3 region has 15 residues. CDR1 and CDR2 from the germline V gene are SGHRS and YFSETQ. The germline V and J ends were trimmed by 0 bases and 6 bases, with 13 bases remaining between them. The CDR3 DNA follows: TGCGCCAGCAGCTTGGAGGGGCAGGTTGGTCAGCCCCAGCATTTT. Translating gives CASSLEGQVGQPQHF.

This chain connects TRBV3-1 (or the pseudogene TRBV3-2) to TRBJ2-1; 11 positions agree with TRBD2. J was trimmed by 4 bases and V by 3 bases; bases with no gene match: 5. In germline, CDR1 is LGHDT, CDR2 YNNKEL (reference sequence). This CDR3 contains 16 residues. The CDR3 reads CASSQLAGGRYNEQFF. CDR3 coding DNA: TGTGCCAGCAGCCAGTTAGCGGGAGGGAGATACAATGAGCAGTTCTTC.

V gene TRBV2 combines with J gene TRBJ1-2, with a possible D match to TRBD1 (6 bases). This CDR3 has 13 residues. Germline V CDR1 and CDR2: SNHLY, FYNNEI. The germline V and J ends were trimmed by 6 bases and 4 bases, with 12 bases remaining between them. The CDR3: CASSDGQFYGYTF. The CDR3, as DNA: TGTGCCAGCAGCGACGGACAGTTCTATGGCTACACCTTC.

This clone was recorded a few times. The V and J genes are TRBV28 and TRBJ1-5; D is possibly TRBD1 (5 bases). Between the trimmed V and J ends, which lost 2 bases and 0 bases, there was a span of 8 bases. There are 15 residues in the CDR3. Germline V gene lookup returns CDR1 MDHEN and CDR2 SYDVKM. CDR3 nucleotide sequence: TGTGCCAGCAGTTTAAGGACATCTAGCAATCAGCCCCAGCATTTT. Encoded protein: CASSLRTSSNQPQHF.

This chain connects TRBV4-1 to TRBJ1-4; possibly TRBD1 for D (5 bases). The CDR3 has 19 residues. The germline gives CDR1 MGHRA, CDR2 YSYEKL. V was shortened by 3 bases and J by 0 bases, with 20 bases between the two germline ends. Here the CDR3 reads CASSHRIRGLTTTNEKLFF. The CDR3 coding sequence is TGCGCCAGCAGCCACCGAATCCGGGGACTGACTACAACTAATGAAAAACTGTTTTTT.

For the CDR3, the DNA is TGTGCCAGCAGCGCTCCGGGGGTCTATGGCTACACCTTC. This sequence encodes CASSAPGVYGYTF. V usage is TRBV5-4 and J usage is TRBJ1-2; a possible D gene is TRBD1 (5 bases). The CDR3 is made up of 13 amino acids. Between the trimmed V and J ends, which lost 4 bases and 4 bases, there was a span of 11 bases. CDR1 is SGHNT and CDR2 is YYREEE in the germline V gene (reference sequence).

J is TRBJ1-5 and V is TRBV19; 11 bases fit TRBD1. The CDR3 runs 17 residues. The ends lost 0 bases at V and 0 bases at J; junction bases unmatched: 1. Germline CDR1 and CDR2: LNHDA and SQIVND (reference sequence). For the CDR3, the DNA is TGTGCCAGTAGTATAGAGGGACAGGGGGGTAGCAATCAGCCCCAGCATTTT. This gives the protein CASSIEGQGGSNQPQHF.